This TCR beta chain was sequenced during a study of cytomegalovirus exposure and HLA in healthy donors (dated by TCRdb to the late 2010s). About the study as a whole: According to an earlier analysis of 587 of the donors, roughly 180 million T cells yielded 100 million or so unique TCR beta sequences and about 280 Gb of sequence data. An early release that covered roughly 600 HLA-typed donors contained about 300 gigabases of sequencing data and about 84 million unique TCR sequences. Of the 300 to 400 genotyped donors, around 81% fell in the genetic ancestry cluster associated with self-reported Caucasian donors. The aim of the study was to test whether cataloging public T cell receptors could identify signatures of past pathogen exposure. Using immunosequencing, the study profiled T cell repertoires from fewer than 700 subjects and related those repertoires to cytomegalovirus serostatus. Along with the roughly 700-subject first cohort, a separate validation cohort of over a hundred different subjects was used. High-throughput TCR immunosequencing, statistical association of individual TCRs with disease status, and machine learning were combined to predict cytomegalovirus infection status. To study patterns of TCR occurrence, a later analysis re-analyzed previously published TCR beta repertoires from around 660 donors and added high-resolution HLA genotyping. Rather than using new phenotypic data, the later analysis identified candidate immune exposures from TCR beta sequences and from how often those sequences occurred across donors. An earlier analysis of nearly 600 of the donors applied high-throughput TCR beta sequencing to assess whether each TCR beta V gene segment acted as functional or pseudogenic. Donor age, sex, ethnicity and CMV serostatus were collected together with the repertoire data. A later genetic analysis took genome-wide SNP genotypes for about 60% of the roughly 670 donors and used that subset as a discovery cohort. All discovery cohort repertoires had been generated on a single sequencing platform. HLA typing covered class I and class II loci at four-digit resolution. The number of typed donors differed by locus: about 620-630 for A, B, C, DRB1 and DQB1; roughly 510 for DQA1; some 610 for DPA1; and about 470 for DPB1. Roughly 5 DR-DQ haplotypes were treated as single units for association and clustering because of strong linkage in the cohort. On average, 235,054 unique TCR beta nucleotide sequences were sequenced per donor among more than 350 genotyped donors of the cohort, with approximately 18% of those sequences being non-productive.

The cohort was made up of about 670 healthy bone marrow donors. All cohort members were sampled while nominally healthy, although unrecorded immune exposures were likely present. The donor was CMV seropositive and was included in the group of 270 or so seropositive cohort members. Each donor provided a peripheral blood sample, and peripheral blood mononuclear cells were used for TCR beta sequencing. Genomic DNA was extracted from the blood cell samples with the Qiagen DNeasy Blood Extraction Kit. Including the terminal cysteine and phenylalanine, the CDR3 comprises 15 residues. The kept DNA is CDR3 alone, 45 bases in frame from the first base. V loses 6 bases at its end and J loses 5 bases; junction bases beyond the gene matches: 11. From the germline V gene, CDR1 is SGHVS and CDR2 is FNYEAQ. The sample holds a few counts of this clone. Its antigen target is currently unknown. Within one base of it there is no much larger clone, and no base qualities were kept.

What the study reported, not specific to this receptor: In a later analysis, most CMV-associated TCR beta chains were found to appear HLA-restricted, with HLA associations seemingly driven largely by CMV exposure. A later analysis reported that several top co-occurrence clusters appeared linked to parvovirus B19, influenza, CMV and Epstein-Barr virus. In the study, about 150 TCR beta chains were listed as associated with cytomegalovirus. For the cohort, immune exposure information was limited to CMV serostatus. Most TCR sequences were seen in very few donors, while some public TCRs were found in many individuals. Because HLA typing was missing for some donors at each locus, association tests included only the typed subset. Because counts were too low, seventeen rarely observed V segments, including chromosome 9 orphons, were left out of the earlier analysis of 587 of the donors. The authors suggested that the approach could potentially be generalized to other disease states and immunological phenotypes. In a later analysis, the rate of TCR association differed among HLA loci, with DRB1 alleles having the most associated TCRs and HLA-C alleles having the fewest. Sequencing depth was assumed to be roughly uniform across donors in the presence/absence analyses, though that assumption may not hold. In a later analysis, HLA-associated TCR beta chains were found to be more clonally expanded and to have lower generation probabilities than equally common non-associated chains. In this cohort, only TCR beta chains were sequenced, and detectable features were limited by the absence of alpha or paired-chain data. The sequencing pipeline was judged likely to have produced a cluster of highly shared sequence variants as a technical artifact. A further reported finding was that TCR beta sequences accurately predicted the HLA-A and HLA-B alleles for most subjects in the first cohort. Some IMGT-functional V segments, including TRBV6-2 and TRBV6-3, could not be told apart with the 87-base-pair reads, so those segments were excluded. According to a later genetic analysis, donors in an Asian-associated ancestry cluster had fewer N-insertions in productive TCRs than the approximately 710-donor mean. In both the original and validation cohorts, the classifier was reported to diagnose cytomegalovirus status with high specificity and sensitivity. Specific HLA alleles were associated with roughly 16,000 TCR beta sequences at a false discovery rate of 0.05 in a later analysis. Correlated functional status among segregating V segments might be attributable to linkage disequilibrium, but an unknown experimental factor could not be ruled out. In vitro tests confirmed that a few of the cytomegalovirus-associated TCR beta chains recognize cytomegalovirus antigens. Broadly in line with IMGT annotations, most TCR beta V segments showed up in productive rearrangements about 90% or about 30% of the time in an earlier analysis of several hundred of the donors. An association between a missense DCLRE1C variant and V-gene and J-gene trimming of TCR beta chains was found in a later genetic analysis and replicated in an independent cohort. When HLA alleles, especially DR and DQ, strongly co-occurred, TCR associations were difficult to assign to individual alleles.

Libraries were prepared through the immunoSEQ multiplex PCR assay. For the multiplex PCR, a mixture combining 60 forward primers for TCR Vbeta segments and 13 reverse primers for TCR Jbeta segments was used. Amplification of the CDR3 region of rearranged TCR beta genes was performed with a multiplex PCR assay on genomic DNA. Amplified TCR beta libraries were sequenced as 87-base-pair reads on the Illumina HiSeq System. The source study handled its data this way. A later analysis tallied 75 million to 95 million unique TCR beta chains across the 700 or so repertoires, and around 12 million of those chains were shared by two or more donors. A nearest-neighbor algorithm error-corrected the raw reads and collapsed the reads into unique sequences, merging closely related sequences to remove PCR and sequencing errors. To assign V, D and J gene segments, CDR3 sequences were aligned to IMGT reference sequences. For a sequence to be retained, a match of at least six nucleotides was required to both a V gene segment and a J gene segment. A rearrangement counted as productive if the CDR3 had no stop codons and remained in frame with V and J, and every other rearrangement counted as non-productive. Following IMGT convention, CDR3 was defined as the stretch from the second conserved V-encoded cysteine up to the conserved J-encoded phenylalanine. In an earlier analysis of around 570 of the donors, sequences lacking an unambiguous match to a single V gene segment were excluded. An earlier analysis of around 600 of the donors classified V segments as functional when productive rearrangements were above 56.7% and as segregating when the standard deviation between donors was above 5%. A statistical classification framework was built to diagnose cytomegalovirus status from the catalog of TCR beta chain sequences. V and J gene assignment, in a later analysis, came from comparing TCR nucleotide sequences with IMGT/GENE-DB human TR gene sequences. In a later analysis, CDR3 sequences and most-parsimonious VDJ recombination scenarios were assigned using the TCRdist pipeline. In a later analysis, each TCR beta chain was defined by its CDR3 amino acid sequence together with its V-gene family, and reads lacking a unique V-gene family were excluded. In a later analysis, 450 to 600 highly shared, low-generation-probability nucleotide sequences were removed to address suspected cross-contamination and a sequencing artifact. In a later analysis, a clonal expansion index was calculated for each public chain from normalized within-repertoire ranks of inferred template counts. In a later analysis, generation probabilities were computed with a VDJ recombination model fitted to out-of-frame rearrangements, and the resulting probabilities were checked against IGoR. In a later analysis, hypergeometric tests were used to score TCR-TCR, TCR-HLA and TCR-CMV co-occurrence, with a repertoire-size bias correction applied to TCR pairs. False discovery rates were estimated in a later analysis by permuting HLA or CMV assignments 20 times. In a later analysis, co-occurring TCRs were grouped with DBSCAN, and TCRdist sequence similarity was added when clustering was performed within HLA-allele-positive subsets. For co-occurrence clustering, repertoires with fewer than 30,000 or more than 120,000 public chains were excluded, along with five repertoires with anomalous nucleotide sharing. Here the immuneACCESS table is served through TCRdb, limited to in-frame sequences with V and J called. Missing clones are a known gap in these copies; in checked studies unresolved V genes cover under half, and the rest lacks a known reason. The V and J calls and clone size are taken from that table; D and trimming were inferred from the DNA. Here the sample has some 170,000 clones; over 70% occur a single time. Clones ranked in the top ten supply approximately 3% of the sample.

Sequencing was carried out using PBMCs. The chain uses TRBV7-6 and TRBJ2-7; 9 nucleotides in the junction match TRBD2. The sequence was obtained from a woman aged 45 to 65 in good health and CMV-seropositive. The CDR3 here reads CASSRGASGVNEQYF. The DNA is as follows: TGTGCCAGCAGTCGAGGTGCTAGCGGGGTGAACGAGCAGTACTTC.